This is a list of T cell receptor beta chains from one sample in a study of cytomegalovirus exposure and HLA in healthy donors. Sequenced by immunoSEQ multiplex PCR; TCRdb stores in-frame clones only, minus some. The sample includes over 130,000 clones, 75% to 90% of them seen just once. The sequenced sample was PBMCs. The receptors stem from a female donor in good health and CMV-seronegative. Both conserved end residues are part of each CDR3. A D gene is named only where the DNA matches it firmly. Only some rows state a clone size, as once, few, many or a class for expanded clones.

v_gene	abundance	d_gene	j_gene	CDR3nt	CDR3aa
TRBV6-1	once	.	TRBJ2-6	TGTGCCAGCAGTCTATCTGGGGCCAACGTCCTGACTTTC	CASSLSGANVLTF
TRBV5-5	.	TRBD1	TRBJ1-5	TGTGCCAGCAGCTTGGACGACAGGGAGCGACAGCCCCAGCATTTT	CASSLDDRERQPQHF
TRBV5-6	.	.	TRBJ2-7	TGTGCCAGCAGTTCGGACAGACCCTACGAGCAGTACTTC	CASSSDRPYEQYF
TRBV5-4	.	TRBD1	TRBJ2-7	TGTGCCAGCAGCTTGGCCGGGACAGGTTTATCCTACGAGCAGTACTTC	CASSLAGTGLSYEQYF
TRBV28	.	.	TRBJ2-1	TGTGCCAGCACCCCTAGCTCCTACAATGAGCAGTTCTTC	CASTPSSYNEQFF
TRBV29-1	.	TRBD2	TRBJ2-3	TGCAGCGTTATACTAGCGCCGAGCACAGATACGCAGTATTTT	CSVILAPSTDTQYF
TRBV5-6	.	.	TRBJ2-7	TGTGCCAGCAGCTTGGATGGTGTAGGGGCCCATATGTACGAGCAGTACTTC	CASSLDGVGAHMYEQYF
TRBV5-6	.	TRBD2	TRBJ2-3	TGTGCCAGCAGCTTGGGGGAGGGAAACCTATACGGGCAGTATTTT	CASSLGEGNLYGQYF
TRBV7-9	once	TRBD1	TRBJ2-7	TGTGCCAGCAGCTCCGGGACAGGGTCTGGATACGAGCAGTACTTC	CASSSGTGSGYEQYF
TRBV6-5	few	.	TRBJ1-6	TGTGCCAGCAGTTACGAGACGGGTTCCCCCCTCCACTTT	CASSYETGSPLHF
TRBV9	.	.	TRBJ2-7	TGTGCCAGCAGCGACGGAGGTAGCTACGAGCAGTACTTC	CASSDGGSYEQYF
TRBV7-9	.	TRBD2	TRBJ2-1	TGTGCCAGCAGCTCGGGTGGGACTAGCGGGCGATACAATGAGCAGTTCTTC	CASSSGGTSGRYNEQFF
TRBV27	.	TRBD2	TRBJ2-3	TGTGCCAGCAGTTTCCTCGGACTAGCGGGTACAGATACGCAGTATTTT	CASSFLGLAGTDTQYF
TRBV27	.	TRBD1	TRBJ2-1	TGTGCCAGCAGCGGGACAGGGTATTACAATGAGCAGTTCTTC	CASSGTGYYNEQFF
TRBV28	.	TRBD1	TRBJ2-1	TGTGCCAGCAGCAGTTCCGGGACAGGGGGCAAGGAGCAGTTCTTC	CASSSSGTGGKEQFF
TRBV11-1	.	.	TRBJ2-7	TGTGCCAGCAGTCAATTAGTTCGGGAGTACGAGCAGTACTTC	CASSQLVREYEQYF
TRBV7-9	.	.	TRBJ2-7	TGTGCCAGCAGCTTAGGCTCCTACGAGCAGTACTTC	CASSLGSYEQYF
TRBV4-2	.	.	TRBJ2-7	TGTGCCAGCAGCCAAGCGGACAGCTCCTACGAGCAGTACTTC	CASSQADSSYEQYF
TRBV7-9	.	.	TRBJ2-2	TGTGCCAGCAGCTTAGAAAGCCTCAACACCGGGGAGCTGTTTTTT	CASSLESLNTGELFF
TRBV28	.	TRBD1	TRBJ2-7	TGTGCCAGCAGTTCAGTAACAGGGGCCCCCTACGAGCAGTACTTC	CASSSVTGAPYEQYF
TRBV7-6	.	.	TRBJ2-2	TGTGCCAGCAGCTCACAGACCGGGGAGCTGTTTTTT	CASSSQTGELFF
TRBV7-9	.	.	TRBJ2-1	TGTTCCAGCAGCTTAGGACAGATAGAGCAGTTCTTC	CSSSLGQIEQFF
TRBV5-4	.	TRBD2	TRBJ2-3	TGTGCCAGCAGCCCCCCTAGCGGGGACACAGATACGCAGTATTTT	CASSPPSGDTDTQYF
TRBV28	.	.	TRBJ1-5	TGTGCCAGCAGTTTAGGATTTCTAGGCAATCAGCCCCAGCATTTT	CASSLGFLGNQPQHF
TRBV6-5	.	TRBD1	TRBJ1-2	TGTGCCAGCAGTCCCTATCGACAGGGGTATGGCTACACCTTC	CASSPYRQGYGYTF
TRBV9	.	.	TRBJ2-1	TGTGCCAGCAGCGTAGAGGTAGACAGCTATTGGGCCAATGAGCAGTTCTTC	CASSVEVDSYWANEQFF
TRBV5-1	.	.	TRBJ2-7	TGCGCCAGCAGCTTGGTTCCATTTTACGAGCAGTACTTC	CASSLVPFYEQYF
TRBV6-6	.	TRBD2	TRBJ2-5	TGTGCCAGCAGTTACTCTCGGCTAGCGGGAGGTGAGACCCAGTACTTC	CASSYSRLAGGETQYF
TRBV13	once	.	TRBJ1-5	TGTGCCAGCAGCTTGGGCCCTTATGGAGGGTTGAATCAGCCCCAGCATTTT	CASSLGPYGGLNQPQHF
TRBV10-1	few	.	TRBJ2-2	TGCGCCAGCAGCGCCTTCGTCAGGGGGAACACCGGGGAGCTGTTTTTT	CASSAFVRGNTGELFF
TRBV6-6	.	TRBD1	TRBJ2-7	TGTGCCAGCACTCAGCCGGGACAGTCTCACTACGAGCAGTACTTC	CASTQPGQSHYEQYF
TRBV5-6	few	TRBD1	TRBJ1-2	TGTGCCAGCAGCTTAACCGACAGGGGTGATACCTTC	CASSLTDRGDTF
TRBV5-4	once	TRBD1	TRBJ1-1	TGTGCCAGCACCCGGACAGGGATGAACACTGAAGCTTTCTTT	CASTRTGMNTEAFF
TRBV9	.	.	TRBJ2-6	TGTGCCAGCAGCTCCTTCCTCTCTGGGGCCAACGTCCTGACTTTC	CASSSFLSGANVLTF
TRBV5-5	.	.	TRBJ1-1	TGTGCCAGCAGCTTGCTGGCGGGGTCAATGAACACTGAAGCTTTCTTT	CASSLLAGSMNTEAFF
TRBV6-5	.	TRBD1	TRBJ2-3	TGTGCCAGCAGTAAGACCCTGGACAGGGGGACGCAGTATTTT	CASSKTLDRGTQYF
TRBV5-5	.	.	TRBJ1-1	TGTGCCAGCAGCTTGGCCGGGAGCCAAGTTGTAGCTTTCTTT	CASSLAGSQVVAFF
TRBV30	.	.	TRBJ2-1	TGTGCCTGGAGTGACATATCCTCCTACAATGAGCAGTTCTTC	CAWSDISSYNEQFF